The 11 T cell receptor beta chains listed next were all sequenced from one sample in a study of T cell repertoires in cytomegalovirus infection. Their target antigens are unknown. Via MiXCR, TCRdb re-called the reads, giving one row per CDR3 protein. The sample holds about 740,000 distinct CDR3 sequences; 30% to 35% are singletons and the top ten take 18%. The specimen was cultured PBMCs, collected from culture after CMV antigen stimulation. These TCRs come from a human donor in good health (CMV status not recorded). Some clones in this sample may be carry-over from other donors' samples.

The chain links TRBV30 to TRBJ2-7; D is uncertain. CDR3 size: 11 residues. The germline CDR1 and CDR2 sequences are GTSNPN and SVGIG (reference sequence). This CDR3 is CACAPAYEQYF. The CDR3 nucleotides read TGTGCTTGCGCCCCGGCCTACGAGCAGTACTTC.

This clonotype was detected only once. This sequence joins TRBV7-9 and TRBJ2-5; unclear D gene. This CDR3 contains 15 residues. V lost 0 bases, J lost 5 bases, and 13 bases lay in between. CDR1 and CDR2 (germline): SEHNR, FQNEAQ (reference sequence). This CDR3 is CASSLAYLAAETQYF. In DNA, the CDR3 is TGTGCCAGCAGCTTAGCATATCTCGCGGCCGAGACCCAGTACTTC.

A single count supports this clonotype. The chain employs TRBV12-3 or TRBV12-4 and TRBJ1-1, with D unresolved. The CDR3 has 14 amino acids. Trimming removed 5 bases at V and 5 bases at J, with 15 bases between. The CDR3, as DNA: TGTGCCAGCAGTAACCGGGTCCGTCGGACTGAAGCTTTCTTT. Translation: CASSNRVRRTEAFF.

The V call is TRBV19, the J call TRBJ1-6, with 8 bases aligning to TRBD1. Germline V gives CDR1 LNHDA, CDR2 SQIVND (reference sequence). V lost 6 bases, J lost 10 bases, and 11 bases stayed unmatched. This CDR3 spans 15 amino acids. The CDR3 DNA sequence: TGTGCCAGTAGGACCCTGACAGGGGAAGGGTCACCCCTCCACTTT. Its protein product is CASRTLTGEGSPLHF.

The rearrangement links TRBV20-1 to TRBJ2-1, with 7 bases lining up with TRBD1. CDR3 length: 14 amino acids. Losses at the gene ends were 6 bases for V and 4 bases for J; bases not matched to a gene: 9. CDR1 and CDR2 from the germline V gene are DFQATT and SNEGSKA (reference sequence). The CDR3 loop reads CSALQGKGYNEQFF. CDR3 bases: TGCAGTGCCCTACAGGGGAAAGGATACAATGAGCAGTTCTTC.

This clonotype was observed a few times. The chain combines TRBV27 with TRBJ2-3; 7 bases align to TRBD2. Unmatched junction bases numbered 5, after V lost 3 bases and J lost 5 bases. This CDR3 is built from 14 residues. From germline, CDR1 is MNHEY and CDR2 SMNVEV (reference sequence). The CDR3 reads CASSFGGGVDTQYF. The CDR3 DNA sequence: TGTGCCAGCAGTTTTGGCGGGGGAGTAGATACGCAGTATTTT.

CDR3 in amino acids: CASSLPGQGSEQYF. The DNA for the CDR3 is TGTGCCAGCAGTCTACCGGGACAGGGAAGCGAGCAGTACTTC. The chain is built from TRBV12-3 or TRBV12-4 and TRBJ2-7; the match to TRBD1 covers 9 bases. The CDR3 sequence is 14 residues long. J was trimmed by 6 bases and V by 5 bases; bases with no gene match: 8.

The CDR3 here is CSARRMTSGWEETQYF. As DNA, the CDR3 is TGCAGTGCTAGACGGATGACTAGCGGGTGGGAAGAGACCCAGTACTTC. The rearrangement joins TRBV20-1 to TRBJ2-5, with 10 bases matching TRBD2. The CDR3 totals 16 residues. Germline loops: CDR1 DFQATT, CDR2 SNEGSKA (reference sequence). The junction had 9 bases not matched to a gene; V was cut back by 2 bases and J by 3 bases.

The rearrangement joins TRBV15 to TRBJ2-7; possible D gene TRBD1, 5 bases. V gave up 0 bases and J gave up 2 bases, with 11 bases separating them. The germline CDR1 and CDR2 sequences are LNHNV and YYDKDF (reference sequence). The CDR3 totals 15 residues. CDR3 residues: CATSRDRGPTYEQYF. In DNA form, the CDR3 reads TGTGCCACCAGCAGAGATAGGGGCCCTACCTACGAGCAGTACTTC.

This clonotype was seen a few times. This chain connects TRBV5-1 to TRBJ2-1; a weak D match, TRBD1 (6 bases). Per germline, CDR1 SGHRS and CDR2 YFSETQ. The V end was cut by 2 bases, the J end by 8 bases, with 17 bases between. There are 15 residues in the CDR3. CDR3 in DNA: TGCGCCAGCAGCTTACACAGGGATTCTGACTATGAGCAGTTCTTC. It encodes CASSLHRDSDYEQFF.

Only a few counts were recorded for this clonotype. The rearrangement links TRBV12-3 or TRBV12-4 to TRBJ2-1; TRBD2 might be the D (6 bases). CDR3 length equals 19 residues. With 3 bases removed from V and 0 bases from J, the gap between germline ends came to 21 bases. The CDR3 reads CASSFASVAEASSYNEQFF. In DNA, the CDR3 is TGTGCCAGCAGTTTCGCTTCGGTAGCGGAGGCGAGCTCCTACAATGAGCAGTTCTTC.